One sample yielded the 19 T cell receptor beta chains listed below, sequenced in a study of OX40 agonist ivuxolimab in advanced cancers. Method: immunoSEQ multiplex PCR; TCRdb's copy keeps in-frame clones and lacks some. The data hold about 120,000 clones, with about 94% observed a single time. Sequences were derived from CD4+ or CD8+ T cells sorted from blood, sampled in a trial of the OX40 agonist ivuxolimab. Source of these receptors: an adult with an advanced solid tumor such as melanoma, head and neck, liver or kidney cancer.

The V gene is TRBV28, the J gene TRBJ2-1, with 7 bases fitting TRBD1. The CDR3 has 15 amino acids. With 2 bases clipped from V and 6 bases from J, the junction kept 7 bases outside the gene matches. Germline loops: CDR1 MDHEN, CDR2 SYDVKM. The CDR3 DNA reads as TGTGCCAGCAGTTTAGGTACAGGGGCCCCCAATGAGCAGTTCTTC. Protein sequence: CASSLGTGAPNEQFF.

The chain has TRBV7-6 and TRBJ2-7, with D uncertain. The CDR3 spans 12 residues. CDR1 and CDR2 from the germline V gene are SGHVS and FNYEAQ. Trimming removed 7 bases from V and 3 bases from J, with 10 bases in between. CDR3 sequence reads: CASTLDDYEQYF. Written as DNA, the CDR3 is TGTGCCAGCACCCTGGATGACTACGAGCAGTACTTC.

This CDR3 reads CASSGGLAVNTGELFF. CDR3 nucleotides: TGTGCCAGCAGTGGAGGACTAGCGGTTAACACCGGGGAGCTGTTTTTT. V and J are TRBV2 and TRBJ2-2; 10 nucleotides align to TRBD2. V lost 4 bases, J lost 2 bases, and 4 bases stayed unmatched. This CDR3 region has 16 residues. The germline gives CDR1 SNHLY, CDR2 FYNNEI. The entire variable domain, with the rest obtained from reference TRBV2 and TRBJ2-2, is as follows: EPEVTQTPSHQVTQMGQEVILRCVPISNHLYFYWYRQILGQKVEFLVSFYNNEISEKSEIFDDQFSVERPDGSNFTLKIRSTKLEDSAMYFCASSGGLAVNTGELFFGEGSRLTVL.

This rearrangement joins TRBV18 to TRBJ2-7; 12 nucleotides match TRBD1. The V gene's germline CDR1 is KGHSH and CDR2 LQKENI. V lost 3 bases and J lost 7; bases outside the gene matches: 13. This CDR3 contains 17 residues. DNA for the CDR3: TGTGCCAGCTCACCCGGGACAGGGGGCGCCGGGATATCGGAGCAGTACTTC. It translates to CASSPGTGGAGISEQYF.

V is TRBV5-1 and J is TRBJ2-1; D is unclear. Germline V gives CDR1 SGHRS, CDR2 YFSETQ. This CDR3 comprises 15 residues. Trimming removed 0 bases from V and 0 bases from J, with 7 bases in between. The CDR3 sequence: CASSLVVDSYNEQFF. The CDR3 DNA reads TGCGCCAGCAGCTTGGTAGTCGACTCCTACAATGAGCAGTTCTTC.

J is TRBJ2-3 and V is TRBV12-5; 10 nucleotides match TRBD2. The CDR3 is made up of 21 amino acids. CDR1 and CDR2 (germline): LGHNT, FRNRAP. V was pared by 2 bases and J by 2 bases, with 19 bases of the junction left unmatched. CDR3 coding DNA: TGTGCTAGTGGTTTGCTCTCCCTTAGGGCTAGCGGGGGCCGTGTCACAGATACGCAGTATTTT. It codes for CASGLLSLRASGGRVTDTQYF.

In this sample, this clone is medium-sized. The chain has TRBV2 and TRBJ2-7; 7 nucleotides line up with TRBD1. V trimming: 4 bases; J trimming: 0 bases; junction bases outside the gene matches: 3. The CDR3 is 14 amino acids. The germline gives CDR1 SNHLY, CDR2 FYNNEI. DNA for the CDR3: TGTGCCAGCAGTGGGACAGGCGACTCCTACGAGCAGTACTTC. Protein: CASSGTGDSYEQYF.

The rearrangement links TRBV20-1 to TRBJ2-7; the D is unclear. There are 11 residues in the CDR3. Germline V lookup: CDR1 DFQATT, CDR2 SNEGSKA (reference sequence). V was trimmed by 1 base and J by 5 bases, leaving 6 bases between them. The CDR3 DNA reads as TGCAGTGCTAGAGGGACGAACGAGCAGTACTTC. Its protein is CSARGTNEQYF.

The chain employs TRBV7-8 and TRBJ2-7; D is perhaps TRBD2 (7 bases). Per the germline V gene, CDR1 is SGHVS and CDR2 is FQNEAQ. Trimming took off 1 base at V and 0 bases at J, with 28 bases between the two ends. This CDR3 spans 21 amino acids. The DNA of the CDR3 is TGTGCCAGCAGCTTAGTAACCCCAGCGGGACACTATCCCTTACTCTCCTACGAGCAGTACTTC. This translates into CASSLVTPAGHYPLLSYEQYF.

Points on this clone: Other DNA variants within this sample encode the same CDR3. The chain employs TRBV5-6 and TRBJ1-4; D not resolved. Deletions cut 4 bases from V and 0 bases from J, with 10 bases between. This CDR3 has 15 amino acids. Germline assignment: CDR1 SGHDT and CDR2 YYEEEE. CDR3 sequence (DNA): TGTGCCAGCAGCCCCCGGGGTGCAACTAATGAAAAACTGTTTTTT. Translation gives CASSPRGATNEKLFF.

CDR3 DNA: TGTGCCAGTAGGCGGATCGATTCCTATAATTCACCCCTCCACTTT. Protein: CASRRIDSYNSPLHF. The chain joins TRBV19 to TRBJ1-6; D call uncertain. The V gene lost 6 bases and the J gene lost 1 base, with 10 bases spanning the gap. The CDR3 loop spans 15 amino acids. The germline V gene has CDR1 LNHDA and CDR2 SQIVND (reference sequence). Looking up the rest from reference TRBV19 and TRBJ1-6 gives the full variable domain: DGGITQSPKYLFRKEGQNVTLSCEQNLNHDAMYWYRQDPGQGLRLIYYSQIVNDFQKGDIAEGYSVSREKKESFPLTVTSAQKNPTAFYLCASRRIDSYNSPLHFGNGTRLTVT.

This clone was counted once. The CDR3 DNA reads as TGTGCCAGCAGCTTGGACAGGACTAATGAAAAACTGTTTTTT. It translates to CASSLDRTNEKLFF. The gene calls are TRBV6-6 and TRBJ1-4; TRBD1 matches 7 bases. Germline CDR1 reads MNHNY; CDR2 reads SVGAGI (reference sequence). The CDR3 spans 14 residues. J gave up 2 bases and V 6 bases, and 3 bases lay outside the gene matches.

This chain connects TRBV19 to TRBJ2-1; the D call may be TRBD1 or TRBD2 (5 bases each). V was shortened by 9 bases and J by 6 bases, with 12 bases between the two germline ends. The CDR3 is made up of 12 amino acids. Germline V gene sequence: CDR1 LNHDA, CDR2 SQIVND (reference sequence). CDR3 nucleotide sequence: TGTGCCAGCCGGGACCCCCCCAATGAGCAGTTCTTC. Amino acid sequence: CASRDPPNEQFF. The complete variable domain, with remaining parts taken from reference TRBV19 and TRBJ2-1, reads DGGITQSPKYLFRKEGQNVTLSCEQNLNHDAMYWYRQDPGQGLRLIYYSQIVNDFQKGDIAEGYSVSREKKESFPLTVTSAQKNPTAFYLCASRDPPNEQFFGPGTRLTVL.

The genes are TRBV10-3 and TRBJ2-7; no reliable D call. The V and J ends lost 5 bases and 4 bases respectively, with 9 bases between them. This CDR3 is 12 amino acids long. CDR1 is ENHRY and CDR2 is SYGVKD in the germline V gene. Here the CDR3 DNA reads TGTGCCATCAGTCCCAACGAGTACGAGCAGTACTTC. This sequence encodes CAISPNEYEQYF.

The V call is TRBV19, the J call TRBJ1-2; TRBD1 agrees at 8 bases. V trimming: 9 bases; J trimming: 6 bases; junction bases outside the gene matches: 6. The CDR3 covers 12 residues. Germline V gene sequence: CDR1 LNHDA, CDR2 SQIVND (reference sequence). The CDR3 region is CASGQGADGYTF. The DNA for the CDR3 is TGTGCCAGCGGGCAGGGGGCCGATGGCTACACCTTC.

J is TRBJ2-1 and V is TRBV27; 7 positions agree with TRBD2. The J segment lost 5 bases and the V segment lost 6 bases, leaving 4 bases of the junction unmatched. Germline assignment: CDR1 MNHEY and CDR2 SMNVEV (reference sequence). CDR3 length: 13 amino acids. CDR3 nucleotides: TGTGCCAGCAGGGGACTACCCCACAATGAGCAGTTCTTC. Protein: CASRGLPHNEQFF.

The V and J genes are TRBV19 and TRBJ2-3, with 12 bases fitting TRBD2. Germline CDR1 reads LNHDA; CDR2 reads SQIVND (reference sequence). This CDR3 region has 16 residues. V shed 6 bases and J 6 bases; nucleotides not matched to a gene: 10. In nucleotides, the CDR3 is TGTGCCAGTAGCCAGACTAGCGGGGGCCCACAGGATACGCAGTATTTT. It is translated as CASSQTSGGPQDTQYF.

The J gene is TRBJ1-1, the V gene TRBV19; 8 bases fit TRBD1. V trimming: 4 bases; J trimming: 1 base; junction bases outside the gene matches: 5. The CDR3 covers 15 residues. Per germline, CDR1 LNHDA and CDR2 SQIVND (reference sequence). CDR3 sequence (DNA): TGTGCCAGTAGTAGGGCAGGGGGCGAGAACACTGAAGCTTTCTTT. Its protein product is CASSRAGGENTEAFF. The whole variable domain, filled in from reference TRBV19 and TRBJ1-1, reads DGGITQSPKYLFRKEGQNVTLSCEQNLNHDAMYWYRQDPGQGLRLIYYSQIVNDFQKGDIAEGYSVSREKKESFPLTVTSAQKNPTAFYLCASSRAGGENTEAFFGQGTRLTVV.

The genes are TRBV4-1 and TRBJ1-2; 8 nucleotides agree with TRBD1. Unmatched junction bases numbered 2, after V lost 1 base and J lost 4 bases. The length of the CDR3 is 14 residues. Germline values: CDR1 MGHRA, CDR2 YSYEKL. CDR3 amino acids: CASSQATGAYGYTF. Here the CDR3 DNA reads TGCGCCAGCAGCCAAGCGACAGGGGCCTATGGCTACACCTTC.